This T cell receptor (beta chain) was obtained from a study of blood T cells in healthy people across ages. The germline V gene has CDR1 MDHEN and CDR2 SYDVKM. The CDR3 loop spans 14 amino acids. The J segment lost 2 bases and the V segment lost 11 bases, leaving 9 bases of the junction unmatched. A second PCR of about 7 to 12 cycles used a sample-barcoded 5' primer and a J-beta primer mix. TCRdb re-derived calls from the 5' RACE reads in MiXCR, one entry per CDR3 protein. The sample yields 900,000 to 950,000 distinct CDR3 sequences, about 27% seen once. In regard to this clonotype: Its target is unknown. A much larger clonotype is one base distant, so this may be a read error.

Study-wide results and limits: Roughly linear declines in TCR beta diversity per million T cells occurred with age.

This same sample was also taken into another study, of T cells of mothers and their children.

The specimen sequenced was blood. This chain uses TRBV28 with TRBJ2-5, with 9 bases aligning to TRBD1. This TCR came from a woman aged 40 to 55 in good health. This CDR3 is CAGRQGVRQETQYF. The CDR3 DNA follows: TGTGCCGGTAGACAGGGGGTGAGACAAGAGACCCAGTACTTC. The whole variable domain, filled in from reference TRBV28 and TRBJ2-5, reads DVKVTQSSRYLVKRTGEKVFLECVQDMDHENMFWYRQDPGLGLRLIYFSYDVKMKEKGDIPEGYSVSREKKERFSLILESASTNQTSMYLCAGRQGVRQETQYFGPGTRLLVL.